The 8 T cell receptor beta chains given below trace back to one sample, sequenced in a study of early T cells in non-severe SARS-CoV-2 infection. One entry per CDR3 protein, called by TCRdb with MiXCR from the 5' RACE reads. The sample has some 38,000 distinct CDR3 sequences; 3% to 4.5% are singletons. Sample: whole blood. The source of these receptors is an adult who was a healthcare worker with PCR-confirmed SARS-CoV-2 infection or an uninfected control (not recorded which).

This clonotype was recorded many times. The chain has TRBV10-3 and TRBJ1-6, with a possible D match to TRBD1 (5 bases). The V gene lost 6 bases and the J gene lost 9 bases, with 12 bases spanning the gap. Germline V gene lookup returns CDR1 ENHRY and CDR2 SYGVKD. The length of the CDR3 is 13 residues. The DNA for the CDR3 is TGTGCCATCAGAACAGCAGGGAGTTCACCCCTCCACTTT. Protein product: CAIRTAGSSPLHF.

This clonotype was detected many times. An end of the junction does not agree with germline; a read error may underlie this. This chain uses TRBV18 with TRBJ1-1; D remains unclear. This CDR3 is built from 14 residues. Germline CDR1 reads KGHSH; CDR2 reads LQKENI. The CDR3 region has the DNA TGTGCCAGCTCACCGTCCGGGCAGAACACTGAAGTTTTCTTT. Its protein product is CASSPSGQNTEVFF. The whole variable domain, filled in from reference TRBV18 and TRBJ1-1, reads NAGVMQNPRHLVRRRGQEARLRCSPMKGHSHVYWYRQLPEEGLKFMVYLQKENIIDESGMPKERFSAEFPKEGPSILRIQQVVRGDSAAYFCASSPSGQNTEVFFGQGTRLTVV.

This clonotype was recorded many times. V usage is TRBV6-2 or TRBV6-3 and J usage is TRBJ2-7, with D perhaps matching TRBD1 or TRBD2 (5 bases each). Looked up from germline, CDR1 is MNHEY and CDR2 is SVGEGT. Trimming pared 7 bases from V and 4 bases from J, leaving 23 bases between. The CDR3 is 16 amino acids. The CDR3 here is CASTSVSITRGYEQYV. In DNA form, the CDR3 reads TGTGCCAGCACCTCTGTTTCGATAACGAGGGGTTACGAGCAGTACGTC.

The sample holds many counts of this clonotype. V usage is TRBV7-3 and J usage is TRBJ2-3; 15 bases line up with TRBD2. The CDR3 has 16 amino acids. Germline loops: CDR1 SGHTA, CDR2 FQGTGA. Trimming at V came to 5 bases and at J to 6 bases, leaving 6 bases not matched to a gene. Here the CDR3 DNA reads TGTGCCAGCAGCGCCGTCGGGACTAGCGGGGGGGATACGCAGTATTTT. Translated: CASSAVGTSGGDTQYF.

This clonotype was seen many times. The V gene is TRBV29-1, the J gene TRBJ1-1; 7 bases are a match to TRBD1. Trimming cost V 3 bases and J 5 bases; bases outside gene matches: 9. Germline V gene sequence: CDR1 SQVTM, CDR2 ANQGSEA. There are 14 residues in the CDR3. The CDR3 spells CSVDRQGKATEAFF. Here the CDR3 DNA reads TGCAGCGTTGATAGACAGGGAAAGGCGACTGAAGCTTTCTTT.

This clonotype was observed at least ten times. The chain uses TRBV12-3 or TRBV12-4 and TRBJ2-2; 8 bases fit TRBD2. The CDR3 consists of 15 residues. V dropped 6 bases and J dropped 1; count of bases not matched to a gene: 4. The CDR3 region is CASRPGLENTGELFF. In DNA form, the CDR3 reads TGTGCCAGCAGACCGGGACTAGAGAACACCGGGGAGCTGTTTTTT.

This clonotype has at least ten counts. The chain uses TRBV12-3 or TRBV12-4 and TRBJ1-1; 9 bases are shared with TRBD1. The CDR3 sequence is 12 residues long. V trimming: 5 bases; J trimming: 7 bases; junction bases outside the gene matches: 2. As DNA, the CDR3 is TGTGCCAGCAGTAGGACAGGGGTTGAAGCTTTCTTT. Its translation is CASSRTGVEAFF.

This clonotype was recorded at least ten times. This rearrangement joins TRBV5-1 to TRBJ1-6; no reliable D call. Germline V CDR1 and CDR2: SGHRS, YFSETQ. CDR3 length equals 15 residues. Trimming removed 0 bases from V and 10 bases from J, with 14 bases in between. DNA of the CDR3: TGCGCCAGCAGCTTGGAGGCCCCGACACTCTCACCCCTCCACTTT. As protein: CASSLEAPTLSPLHF.